This TCR beta chain was sequenced in a study of blood T cells in healthy people across ages. There were at least 6 micrograms of total RNA extracted from every sample. Germline values: CDR1 MNHEY, CDR2 SMNVEV (reference sequence). This CDR3 region has 14 residues. Trimming pared 3 bases from V and 3 bases from J, leaving 12 bases between. Then a second PCR, running about 6 to 11 cycles, was carried out with a sample-barcoded 5' primer and a J-beta primer mix. TCRdb passed the 5' RACE reads through MiXCR, listing each CDR3 protein once. The table includes hundreds of thousands of distinct CDR3 sequences, around 36% detected once. Study results and limitations: TCR beta diversity correlated strongly with naive T cell percentage.

This clonotype has a count of ten or more. Its specificity is not known. The chain combines TRBV27 with TRBJ2-7; D is undetermined. This sequence was found in a man younger than 30 in good health. The sequenced material came from blood. The CDR3 loop is CASSFADGDYEQYF. The CDR3 DNA is TGTGCCAGCAGTTTCGCGGACGGAGACTACGAGCAGTACTTC.